Below, 17 T cell receptor beta chains from the same sample are listed, as sequenced in a study of blood T cell repertoires in COVID-19. Here immunoSEQ multiplex PCR was the method, and the copy in TCRdb shows in-frame clones only, minus some. The sample yields 200,000 to 250,000 clones, about 91% seen once. The sample comprised peripheral blood. The receptors stem from a man at least 80 years old with acute or convalescent COVID-19.

This clone was counted a few times. The V and J genes are TRBV6-5 and TRBJ1-1; unclear D gene. Germline V gene sequence: CDR1 MNHEY, CDR2 SVGAGI. Trimming took 5 bases from V and 2 from J, leaving 12 bases between them. The CDR3 contains 14 residues. Written as DNA, the CDR3 is TGTGCCAGCAGTCTAAGACCAGGTAACACTGAAGCTTTCTTT. This sequence encodes CASSLRPGNTEAFF.

This chain joins TRBV6-2 or TRBV6-3 and TRBJ1-5; D is unclear. The CDR3 runs to 15 residues. V gave up 4 bases and J gave up 2 bases, with 12 bases separating them. Germline V gene sequence: CDR1 MNHEY, CDR2 SVGEGT. The CDR3 protein is CASSWLTRGNQPQHF. CDR3 coding DNA: TGTGCCAGCAGTTGGCTGACACGCGGCAATCAGCCCCAGCATTTT.

This chain links TRBV19 with TRBJ2-1; 8 positions match TRBD1. CDR3 length: 14 residues. Looked up from germline, CDR1 is LNHDA and CDR2 is SQIVND (reference sequence). After removal of 6 bases from V and 1 base from J, the junction contained 2 bases not matched to a gene. CDR3 bases: TGTGCCAGTAGGGACAGGGTGTCCTACAATGAGCAGTTCTTC. Translated, it gives CASRDRVSYNEQFF.

The chain uses TRBV5-1 and TRBJ2-1; 7 positions match TRBD1. The CDR3 consists of 15 residues. The germline CDR1 and CDR2 sequences are SGHRS and YFSETQ. V lost 2 bases to trimming and J lost 0 bases; unmatched junction nucleotides: 2. CDR3 region: CASSLTGASYNEQFF. The CDR3 DNA is TGCGCCAGCAGCTTAACAGGGGCCTCCTACAATGAGCAGTTCTTC.

The CDR3 reads CASLLGSNQPQHF. CDR3 DNA: TGTGCCAGCCTTCTCGGGAGCAATCAGCCCCAGCATTTT. V gene TRBV28 combines with J gene TRBJ1-5; D not resolved. CDR1 is MDHEN, CDR2 SYDVKM, per germline. Trimming left V 8 bases short and J 1 base short, with 9 bases between. The CDR3 sequence is 13 residues long.

The rearrangement links TRBV7-2 to TRBJ2-2, with 8 bases matching TRBD1. Germline lookup yields CDR1 SGHTA and CDR2 FQGNSA. CDR3 length: 15 residues. V shed 6 bases, J shed 5 bases, and the junction held 8 bases outside the gene matches. This CDR3 is CASSFDRGGTGELFF. The CDR3 DNA sequence: TGTGCCAGCAGTTTTGACAGGGGAGGAACCGGGGAGCTGTTTTTT.

V usage is TRBV25-1 and J usage is TRBJ2-1; the match to TRBD2 covers 7 bases. V gave up 10 bases and J gave up 6 bases; unmatched junction bases: 12. The CDR3 has 14 residues. In germline, CDR1 is MGHDK, CDR2 SYGVNS. Written as DNA, the CDR3 is TGTGCCAACAAGATAGGGCGGGAGTTCAATGAGCAGTTCTTC. Protein sequence: CANKIGREFNEQFF.

The CDR3 here is CASIIRTDLNTEAFF. The DNA of the CDR3 is TGTGCCAGTATCATACGGACAGATTTGAACACTGAAGCTTTCTTT. V gene TRBV19 combines with J gene TRBJ1-1; perhaps TRBD1 as D (6 bases). This CDR3 comprises 15 residues. V shed 7 bases and J shed 0 bases, with 15 bases lying between them. The germline V gene encodes CDR1 LNHDA and CDR2 SQIVND (reference sequence).

The chain uses TRBV7-2 and TRBJ1-6, with 10 bases that match TRBD1. The CDR3 is 16 amino acids. Trimming removed 3 bases from V and 10 bases from J; junction bases left unmatched: 9. The germline gives CDR1 SGHTA, CDR2 FQGNSA. DNA of the CDR3: TGTGCCAGCAGCTTGGGACAGGGGCCTTCTGCGTCACCCCTCCACTTT. Residues: CASSLGQGPSASPLHF.

The chain links TRBV28 to TRBJ1-4, with 7 bases identical to TRBD1. Germline CDR1 reads MDHEN; CDR2 reads SYDVKM. The CDR3 covers 15 residues. With 5 bases clipped from V and 4 bases from J, the junction kept 7 bases outside the gene matches. The CDR3 sequence is CASSRPGQFNEKLFF. The CDR3 region has the DNA TGTGCCAGCAGTCGGCCGGGACAGTTTAATGAAAAACTGTTTTTT.

The count of this clone is one. An end of the junction does not agree with germline; a read error may underlie this. J is TRBJ1-3 and V is TRBV13; 7 bases fit TRBD1. CDR1 and CDR2 from the germline V gene are PRHDT and FYEKMQ (reference sequence). The CDR3 extends over 14 amino acids. This CDR3 reads CASTLQGIGNTIYF. CDR3 nucleotide sequence: TGTGCCAGCACCTTACAGGGGATCGGAAACACCATATATTTT. The full variable domain, with the rest looked up from reference TRBV13 and TRBJ1-3, is AAGVIQSPRHLIKEKRETATLKCYPIPRHDTVYWYQQGPGQDPQFLISFYEKMQSDKGSIPDRFSAQQFSDYHSELNMSSLELGDSALYFCASTLQGIGNTIYFGEGSWLTVV.

V is TRBV5-1 and J is TRBJ1-1; D possibly corresponds to TRBD1 (5 bases). Deletions cut 0 bases from V and 1 base from J, with 13 bases between. The germline V gene has CDR1 SGHRS and CDR2 YFSETQ. The CDR3 spans 16 residues. The CDR3 DNA reads TGCGCCAGCAGCTTGGTAAGGGGCCGCGCGAACACTGAAGCTTTCTTT. Protein sequence: CASSLVRGRANTEAFF.

J is TRBJ2-1 and V is TRBV3-1 (or the pseudogene TRBV3-2); perhaps TRBD2 as D (5 bases). Germline CDR1 and CDR2: LGHDT and YNNKEL (reference sequence). The V gene lost 6 bases and the J gene lost 0 bases, with 12 bases spanning the gap. The length of the CDR3 is 15 residues. CDR3 sequence reads: CASRRSGSSYNEQFF. CDR3 bases: TGTGCCAGCAGACGCAGCGGAAGCTCCTACAATGAGCAGTTCTTC.

The V and J genes are TRBV2 and TRBJ1-5, with TRBD1 matching over 8 bases. The CDR3 has 15 residues. Germline V CDR1 and CDR2: SNHLY, FYNNEI. J was trimmed by 5 bases and V by 4 bases; bases with no gene match: 7. CDR3 coding DNA: TGTGCCAGCAGTGTCCGGACAGGGCGGGATCAGCCCCAGCATTTT. As protein: CASSVRTGRDQPQHF.

The CDR3 DNA reads as TGTGCCAGCAGCAAGTCGGACAGGCTTTACGAGCAGTACTTC. The encoded protein is CASSKSDRLYEQYF. The chain links TRBV21-1 to TRBJ2-7; TRBD1 reflects the table's D call only, with no check against the DNA. TRBV21-1 is tagged as a pseudogene. This CDR3 contains 14 residues.

The chain links TRBV7-2 to TRBJ2-7, with a weak D call TRBD2 (6 bases). The CDR3 has 15 residues. Germline CDR1 and CDR2: SGHTA and FQGNSA. Between the trimmed V and J ends, which lost 9 bases and 4 bases, there was a span of 22 bases. In DNA form, the CDR3 reads TGTGCCAGTAAACTGACCCCTAGCGTCGGTTACGAGCAGTACTTC. Translation: CASKLTPSVGYEQYF.

The chain joins TRBV19 to TRBJ1-6, with D possibly being TRBD1 (5 bases). This CDR3 comprises 14 residues. V dropped 3 bases and J dropped 7 bases, with 10 bases sitting between them. The germline gives CDR1 LNHDA, CDR2 SQIVND (reference sequence). As DNA, the CDR3 is TGTGCCAGTAGTATCGGCAGGGTAAATTCACCCCTCCACTTT. Its protein is CASSIGRVNSPLHF.